Listed below are T cell receptor beta chains from one sample, sequenced in a study of blood T cell repertoires in COVID-19. Libraries were prepared by immunoSEQ multiplex PCR; TCRdb keeps only in-frame clonotypes and omits some of them. The table includes about 150,000 clones, over 80% detected once. Sequenced sample: peripheral blood. The receptors originated from a man aged 65-85 years who had recovered from COVID-19. The CDR3 runs from the conserved cysteine through the conserved F or W. The order of the fields is J gene, V gene, D gene, CDR3 protein, CDR3 DNA. The D gene is left open where the match is weak.

>TRBJ1-3|TRBV5-4|-
CASSLYAGTSSGNTIYF
TGTGCCAGCAGCTTATACGCTGGGACATCCTCTGGAAACACCATATATTTT
>TRBJ2-1|TRBV27|TRBD2
CASRLAGGDEQFF
TGTGCCAGTAGATTAGCGGGGGGGGATGAGCAGTTCTTC
>TRBJ2-7|TRBV6-2/TRBV6-3|-
CASSWLGSGREQYF
TGTGCCAGCAGTTGGCTAGGGTCAGGGCGCGAGCAGTACTTC
>TRBJ2-2|TRBV5-1|TRBD2
CASSLDSGRTGELFF
TGCGCCAGCAGCTTGGATAGCGGGCGCACCGGGGAGCTGTTTTTT
>TRBJ1-1|TRBV18|-
CASSPPNRADTEAFF
TGTGCCAGCTCACCACCCAACAGGGCGGACACTGAAGCTTTCTTT
>TRBJ2-1|TRBV11-3|TRBD1
CASSIATDRVEEQFF
TGTGCCAGCAGCATAGCGACAGACAGGGTCGAAGAGCAGTTCTTC
>TRBJ2-7|TRBV28|-
CASSSGQPYEQYF
TGTGCCAGCAGTTCCGGACAGCCCTACGAGCAGTACTTC
>TRBJ1-5|TRBV27|-
CASSLLAGYQPQHF
TGTGCCAGCAGTTTATTGGCAGGGTATCAGCCCCAGCATTTT
>TRBJ1-1|TRBV15|-
CATSRGGGMNTEAFF
TGTGCCACCAGCAGAGGGGGGGGCATGAACACTGAAGCTTTCTTT
>TRBJ1-1|TRBV9|-
CASSRDSGVGAFF
TGTGCCAGCAGCAGAGATTCGGGAGTGGGAGCTTTCTTT
>TRBJ2-2|TRBV7-2|-
CASSWTSGELFF
TGTGCCAGCAGTTGGACTTCCGGGGAGCTGTTTTTT